This T cell receptor (beta chain) derives from a study of shared clonotypes between healthy human individuals. The study's findings and limits: The naive CD4 repertoires of a handful of donors were compared, and around 5% of clonotypes were shared.

The length of the CDR3 is 16 residues. The V gene lost 6 bases and the J gene lost 0 bases, with 18 bases spanning the gap. Per germline, CDR1 SGHRS and CDR2 YFSETQ. Genomic DNA of each subset was evenly split across several immunoSEQ plates. Sequencing was performed with immunoSEQ multiplex PCR; in TCRdb, only in-frame clones are kept and a portion is missing. Altogether a few million clones are present, approximately 93% being singletons, with the ten largest covering about 0.41%. Comments on this clone: No antigen is known for it.

The sample consisted of naive CD4+ T cells from PBMCs. Subset indicated: CD45RA+ positively selected. The rearrangement uses TRBV5-1 and TRBJ1-1; D is perhaps TRBD1 (5 bases). This receptor was identified in a man aged 18 to 35 in good health. Some clones in this sample may be carry-over from other donors' samples. CDR3: CASKVYGGILNTEAFF. CDR3 DNA: TGCGCCAGCAAGGTATATGGGGGGATTTTGAACACTGAAGCTTTCTTT.